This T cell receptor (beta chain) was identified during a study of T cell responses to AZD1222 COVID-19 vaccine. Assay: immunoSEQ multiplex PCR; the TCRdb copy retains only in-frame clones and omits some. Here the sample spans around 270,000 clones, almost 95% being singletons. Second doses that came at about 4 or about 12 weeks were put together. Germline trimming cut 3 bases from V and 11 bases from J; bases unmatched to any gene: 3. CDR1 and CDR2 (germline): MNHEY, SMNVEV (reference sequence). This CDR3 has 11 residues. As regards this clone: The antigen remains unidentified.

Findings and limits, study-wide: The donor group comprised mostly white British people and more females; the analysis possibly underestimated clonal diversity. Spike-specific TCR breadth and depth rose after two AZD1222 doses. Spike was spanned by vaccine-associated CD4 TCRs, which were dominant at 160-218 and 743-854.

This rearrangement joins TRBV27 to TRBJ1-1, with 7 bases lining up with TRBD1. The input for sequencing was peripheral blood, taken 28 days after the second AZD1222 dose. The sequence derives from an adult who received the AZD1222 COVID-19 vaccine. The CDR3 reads CASSLGTAAFF. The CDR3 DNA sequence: TGTGCCAGCAGTTTGGGGACAGCTGCTTTCTTT.